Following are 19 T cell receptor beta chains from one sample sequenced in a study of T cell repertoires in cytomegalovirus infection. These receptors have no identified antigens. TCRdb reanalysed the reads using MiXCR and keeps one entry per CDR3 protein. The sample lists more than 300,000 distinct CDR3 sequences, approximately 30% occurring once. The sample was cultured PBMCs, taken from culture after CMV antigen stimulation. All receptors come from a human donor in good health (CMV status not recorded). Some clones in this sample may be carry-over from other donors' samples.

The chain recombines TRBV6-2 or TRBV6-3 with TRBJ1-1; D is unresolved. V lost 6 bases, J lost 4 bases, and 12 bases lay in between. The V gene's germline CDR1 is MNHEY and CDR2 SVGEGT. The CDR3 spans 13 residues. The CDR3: CASSRLRVTEAFF. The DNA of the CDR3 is TGTGCCAGCAGCCGTTTGAGGGTCACTGAAGCTTTCTTT.

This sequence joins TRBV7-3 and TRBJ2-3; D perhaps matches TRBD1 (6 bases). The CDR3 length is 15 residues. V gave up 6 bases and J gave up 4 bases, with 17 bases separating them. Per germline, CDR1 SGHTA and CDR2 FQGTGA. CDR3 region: CASRRDPAGADTQYF. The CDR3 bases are TGTGCCAGCAGGCGCGACCCGGCAGGGGCAGATACGCAGTATTTT.

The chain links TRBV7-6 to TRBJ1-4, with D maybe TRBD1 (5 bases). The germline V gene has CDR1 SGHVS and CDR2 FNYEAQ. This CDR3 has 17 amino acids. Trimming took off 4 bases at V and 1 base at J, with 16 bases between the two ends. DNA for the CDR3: TGTGCCAGCAGCTCCCCGGGACCTTGGGGAACTAATGAAAAACTGTTTTTT. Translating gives CASSSPGPWGTNEKLFF.

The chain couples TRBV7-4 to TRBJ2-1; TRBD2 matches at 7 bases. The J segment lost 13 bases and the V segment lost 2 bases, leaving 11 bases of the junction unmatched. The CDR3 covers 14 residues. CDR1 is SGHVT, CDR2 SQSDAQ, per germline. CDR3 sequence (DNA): TGTGCCAGCAGCTTACCCACTAGCGCAAAATTCCAGTTCTTC. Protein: CASSLPTSAKFQFF.

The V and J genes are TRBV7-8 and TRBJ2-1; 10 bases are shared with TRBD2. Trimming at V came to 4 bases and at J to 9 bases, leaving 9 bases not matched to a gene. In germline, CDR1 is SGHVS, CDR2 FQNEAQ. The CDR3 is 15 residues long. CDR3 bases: TGTGCCAGCAGCTCTCAAAGCGGGAGGGCCCGTGAGCAGTTCTTC. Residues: CASSSQSGRAREQFF. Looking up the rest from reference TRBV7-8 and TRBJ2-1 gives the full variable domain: GAGVSQSPRYKVAKRGQDVALRCDPISGHVSLFWYQQALGQGPEFLTYFQNEAQLDKSGLPSDRFFAERPEGSVSTLKIQRTQQEDSAVYLCASSSQSGRAREQFFGPGTRLTVL.

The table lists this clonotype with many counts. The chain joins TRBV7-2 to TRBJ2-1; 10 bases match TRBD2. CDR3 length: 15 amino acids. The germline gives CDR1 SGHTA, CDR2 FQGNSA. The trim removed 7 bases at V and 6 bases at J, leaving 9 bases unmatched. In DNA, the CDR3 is TGTGCCAGCACCGGGCGGTCTAGCGGGAGCAATGAGCAGTTCTTC. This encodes CASTGRSSGSNEQFF.

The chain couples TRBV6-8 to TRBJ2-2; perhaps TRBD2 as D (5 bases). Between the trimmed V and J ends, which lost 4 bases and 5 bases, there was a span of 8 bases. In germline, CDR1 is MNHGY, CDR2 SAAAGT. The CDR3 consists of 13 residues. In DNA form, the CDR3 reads TGTGCCAGCAGTTTACTAGTAACCGGGGAGCTGTTTTTT. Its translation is CASSLLVTGELFF.

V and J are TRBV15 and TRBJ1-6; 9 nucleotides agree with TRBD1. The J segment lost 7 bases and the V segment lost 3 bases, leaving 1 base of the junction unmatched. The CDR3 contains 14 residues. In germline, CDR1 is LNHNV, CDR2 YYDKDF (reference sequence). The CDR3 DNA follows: TGTGCCACCAGCAGGGACAGGGGCAATTCACCCCTCCACTTT. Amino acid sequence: CATSRDRGNSPLHF.

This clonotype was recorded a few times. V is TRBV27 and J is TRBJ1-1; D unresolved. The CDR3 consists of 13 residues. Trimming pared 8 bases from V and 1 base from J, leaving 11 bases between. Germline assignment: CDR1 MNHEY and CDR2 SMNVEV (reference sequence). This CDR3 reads CASGIRWNTEAFF. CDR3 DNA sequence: TGTGCCAGCGGCATCAGGTGGAACACTGAAGCTTTCTTT.

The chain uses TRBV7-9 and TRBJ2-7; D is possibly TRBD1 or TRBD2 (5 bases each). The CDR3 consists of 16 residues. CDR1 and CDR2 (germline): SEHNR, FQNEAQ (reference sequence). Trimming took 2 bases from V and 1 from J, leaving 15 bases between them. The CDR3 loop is CASSLNSGARSYEQYF. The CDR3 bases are TGTGCCAGCAGCTTAAATTCCGGGGCACGGTCCTACGAGCAGTACTTC.

The CDR3 DNA is TGTGCCACCAGTGATTTGCCGTTAGCGGGACGGGATGAGCAGTTCTTC. It codes for CATSDLPLAGRDEQFF. This chain connects TRBV24-1 to TRBJ2-1; 8 bases line up with TRBD2. Trimming cost V 0 bases and J 8 bases; bases outside gene matches: 8. There are 16 residues in the CDR3. The germline V gene encodes CDR1 KGHDR and CDR2 SFDVKD.

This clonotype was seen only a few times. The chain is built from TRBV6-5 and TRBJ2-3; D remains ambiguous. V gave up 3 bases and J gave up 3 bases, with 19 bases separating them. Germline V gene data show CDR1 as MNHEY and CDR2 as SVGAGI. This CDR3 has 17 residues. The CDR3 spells CASSYHPGSKRTDTQYF. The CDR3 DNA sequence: TGTGCCAGCAGTTATCACCCAGGCAGTAAACGGACAGATACGCAGTATTTT.

As DNA, the CDR3 is TGTGCCAGCAGCTTAGATGGACAGGGACTCGCCGCGGGGGGCGAGCAGTACGTC. It translates to CASSLDGQGLAAGGEQYV. The chain employs TRBV7-9 and TRBJ2-7; D possibly uses TRBD1 or TRBD2 (8 bases each). The CDR3 runs to 18 residues. Trimming pared 1 base from V and 6 bases from J, leaving 25 bases between. CDR1 and CDR2 from the germline V gene are SEHNR and FQNEAQ (reference sequence).

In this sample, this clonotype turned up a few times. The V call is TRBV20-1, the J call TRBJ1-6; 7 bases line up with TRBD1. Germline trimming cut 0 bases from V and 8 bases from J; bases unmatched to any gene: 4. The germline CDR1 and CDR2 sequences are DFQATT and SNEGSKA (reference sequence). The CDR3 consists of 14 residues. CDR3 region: CSARENRGYSPLHF. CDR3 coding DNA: TGCAGTGCTAGAGAGAACAGGGGTTATTCACCCCTCCACTTT.

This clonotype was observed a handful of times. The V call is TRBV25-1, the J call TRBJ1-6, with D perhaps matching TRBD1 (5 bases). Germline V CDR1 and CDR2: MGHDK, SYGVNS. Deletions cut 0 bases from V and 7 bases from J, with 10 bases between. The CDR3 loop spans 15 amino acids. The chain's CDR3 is CASSEYIRTNSPLHF. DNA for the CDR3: TGTGCCAGCAGTGAATATATACGGACAAATTCACCCCTCCACTTT.

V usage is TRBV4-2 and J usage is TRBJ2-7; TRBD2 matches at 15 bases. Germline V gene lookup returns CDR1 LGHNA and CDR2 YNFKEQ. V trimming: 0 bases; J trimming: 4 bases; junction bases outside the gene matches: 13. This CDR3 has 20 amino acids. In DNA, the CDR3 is TGTGCCAGCAGCCAAGATCCGAGGACTAGCGGGAGGGCCCGAATGTACGAGCAGTACTTC. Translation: CASSQDPRTSGRARMYEQYF.

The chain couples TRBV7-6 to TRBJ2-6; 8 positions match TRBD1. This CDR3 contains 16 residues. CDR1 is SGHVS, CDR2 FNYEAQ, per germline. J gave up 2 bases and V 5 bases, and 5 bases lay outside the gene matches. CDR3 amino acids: CASSLTGGTGANVLTF. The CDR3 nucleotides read TGTGCCAGCAGCCTTACAGGGGGTACTGGGGCCAACGTCCTGACTTTC.

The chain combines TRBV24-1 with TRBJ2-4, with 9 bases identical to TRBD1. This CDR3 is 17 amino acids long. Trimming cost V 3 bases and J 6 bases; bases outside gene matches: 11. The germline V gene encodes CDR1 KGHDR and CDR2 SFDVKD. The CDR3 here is CATSDGGQTGGRNIQYF. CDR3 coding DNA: TGTGCCACCAGTGATGGGGGACAGACAGGGGGGCGAAACATTCAGTACTTC.

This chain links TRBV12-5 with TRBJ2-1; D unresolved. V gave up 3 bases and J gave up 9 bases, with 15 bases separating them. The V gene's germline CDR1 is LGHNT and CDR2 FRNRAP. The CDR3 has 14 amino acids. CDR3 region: CASGFGPATAEQFF. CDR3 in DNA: TGTGCTAGTGGTTTCGGTCCCGCCACAGCTGAGCAGTTCTTC.